These 4 T cell receptor beta chains share one sample of origin, sequenced in a study of T cells after yellow fever vaccination. TCRdb re-derived calls from the 5' RACE reads in MiXCR, one entry per CDR3 protein. The sample holds about 27,000 distinct CDR3 sequences, approximately 4.5% seen once. The source material was PBMCs, either bulk or a sorted T-cell subset (CD4+, CD8+, memory, or dextramer-sorted; not recorded which), sampled on the day of the yellow fever booster vaccination. All receptors derive from a young man who received the YFV17D yellow fever vaccine.

This clonotype was observed many times. This rearrangement joins TRBV20-1 to TRBJ2-7; perhaps TRBD1 as D (6 bases). Deletions cut 5 bases from V and 5 bases from J, with 16 bases between. In germline, CDR1 is DFQATT, CDR2 SNEGSKA (reference sequence). CDR3 length: 13 residues. In DNA form, the CDR3 reads TGCAGTGCTCTTACAGGGCGGCCGGACGAGCAGTACTTC. It codes for CSALTGRPDEQYF.

This clonotype occurred many times. J is TRBJ2-1 and V is TRBV12-3 or TRBV12-4, with D unclear. This CDR3 has 15 amino acids. With 6 bases removed from V and 9 bases from J, the gap between germline ends came to 21 bases. This CDR3 reads CASRPGLTVLGEQFF. The CDR3 coding sequence is TGTGCCAGCAGACCGGGTTTGACGGTTCTGGGTGAGCAGTTCTTC.

Ten or more counts support this clonotype. The genes are TRBV7-2 and TRBJ2-2; the D is unclear. Trimming stripped 1 base from V and 6 bases from J, with 9 bases between. The germline V gene encodes CDR1 SGHTA and CDR2 FQGNSA. The CDR3 sequence is 14 residues long. DNA for the CDR3: TGTGCCAGCAGCTTAGATATGGTAGCCGGGGAGCTGTTTTTT. This gives the protein CASSLDMVAGELFF. Complete variable domain (other parts from reference TRBV7-2 and TRBJ2-2): GAGVSQSPSNKVTEKGKDVELRCDPISGHTALYWYRQSLGQGLEFLIYFQGNSAPDKSGLPSDRFSAERTGGSVSTLTIQRTQQEDSAVYLCASSLDMVAGELFFGEGSRLTVL.

The table lists this clonotype with many counts. The V call is TRBV7-2, the J call TRBJ2-6; D might be TRBD1 or TRBD2, each matching 5 bases. Trimming removed 1 base from V and 2 bases from J, with 6 bases in between. Germline V gene data show CDR1 as SGHTA and CDR2 as FQGNSA. The CDR3 has 15 amino acids. The CDR3 reads CASSLGGAGANVLTF. The DNA of the CDR3 is TGTGCCAGCAGCTTAGGAGGGGCTGGGGCCAACGTCCTGACTTTC.